The T cell receptor beta chain described here comes from a study of blood T cell repertoires in COVID-19. Across the study: Acute and convalescent COVID-19 specimens originated in the United States, Italy and Spain. T cells, B-cell-depleted T cells, or PBMCs supplied cDNA or gDNA.

Authors' processing steps: Nucleated cell number was recorded as an estimate derived from reference gene primer amplification. The data were produced by immunoSEQ multiplex PCR, yet TCRdb's version contains in-frame clones alone and is incomplete. V and J calls and clone size follow that table, whereas D and trimming were derived from the DNA. This table has around 300,000 clones, 70% to 90% appearing once. Trimming removed 6 bases at V and 3 bases at J, with 9 bases between. Germline V gene data show CDR1 as DFQATT and CDR2 as SNEGSKA (reference sequence). The CDR3 length is 11 residues. This sequence was found in a woman between 50 and 59 years old with active or convalescent COVID-19. This chain connects TRBV20-1 to TRBJ2-7; D is unresolved. The sample consisted of peripheral blood. The CDR3 reads CSAARGYEQYF. The CDR3 DNA reads TGCAGTGCGGCCCGCGGCTACGAGCAGTACTTC.